A single T cell receptor (beta chain) is shown here with its context. Its target is not known. The data were obtained in a study of OX40 agonist ivuxolimab in advanced cancers. Study summary: Past anti-PD-1, anti-PD-L1 or anti-CTLA-4 therapy was accepted, and 35% to 45% had received some.

Study observations and caveats: Averaged across samples, CD8+ T cells carried more expanded clones than CD4+ did.

The table came from immunoSEQ multiplex PCR; TCRdb's copy has only in-frame clones and leaves some out. The table lists around 20,000 clones, 84% of them singletons, with 45% to 60% in the top ten. Germline CDR1 MGHRA, CDR2 YSYEKL. Trimming cost V 3 bases and J 6 bases, with 11 bases left between them. The length of the CDR3 is 14 residues. The TCR sequence derives from an adult with an advanced solid tumor such as melanoma, head and neck, liver or kidney cancer. The sample consisted of CD4+ or CD8+ T cells sorted from blood, taken in a trial of the OX40 agonist ivuxolimab. J is TRBJ2-2 and V is TRBV4-1; D not resolved. The CDR3: CASSQPQSAGELFF. The CDR3 DNA follows: TGCGCCAGCAGCCAGCCTCAAAGTGCCGGGGAGCTGTTTTTT.